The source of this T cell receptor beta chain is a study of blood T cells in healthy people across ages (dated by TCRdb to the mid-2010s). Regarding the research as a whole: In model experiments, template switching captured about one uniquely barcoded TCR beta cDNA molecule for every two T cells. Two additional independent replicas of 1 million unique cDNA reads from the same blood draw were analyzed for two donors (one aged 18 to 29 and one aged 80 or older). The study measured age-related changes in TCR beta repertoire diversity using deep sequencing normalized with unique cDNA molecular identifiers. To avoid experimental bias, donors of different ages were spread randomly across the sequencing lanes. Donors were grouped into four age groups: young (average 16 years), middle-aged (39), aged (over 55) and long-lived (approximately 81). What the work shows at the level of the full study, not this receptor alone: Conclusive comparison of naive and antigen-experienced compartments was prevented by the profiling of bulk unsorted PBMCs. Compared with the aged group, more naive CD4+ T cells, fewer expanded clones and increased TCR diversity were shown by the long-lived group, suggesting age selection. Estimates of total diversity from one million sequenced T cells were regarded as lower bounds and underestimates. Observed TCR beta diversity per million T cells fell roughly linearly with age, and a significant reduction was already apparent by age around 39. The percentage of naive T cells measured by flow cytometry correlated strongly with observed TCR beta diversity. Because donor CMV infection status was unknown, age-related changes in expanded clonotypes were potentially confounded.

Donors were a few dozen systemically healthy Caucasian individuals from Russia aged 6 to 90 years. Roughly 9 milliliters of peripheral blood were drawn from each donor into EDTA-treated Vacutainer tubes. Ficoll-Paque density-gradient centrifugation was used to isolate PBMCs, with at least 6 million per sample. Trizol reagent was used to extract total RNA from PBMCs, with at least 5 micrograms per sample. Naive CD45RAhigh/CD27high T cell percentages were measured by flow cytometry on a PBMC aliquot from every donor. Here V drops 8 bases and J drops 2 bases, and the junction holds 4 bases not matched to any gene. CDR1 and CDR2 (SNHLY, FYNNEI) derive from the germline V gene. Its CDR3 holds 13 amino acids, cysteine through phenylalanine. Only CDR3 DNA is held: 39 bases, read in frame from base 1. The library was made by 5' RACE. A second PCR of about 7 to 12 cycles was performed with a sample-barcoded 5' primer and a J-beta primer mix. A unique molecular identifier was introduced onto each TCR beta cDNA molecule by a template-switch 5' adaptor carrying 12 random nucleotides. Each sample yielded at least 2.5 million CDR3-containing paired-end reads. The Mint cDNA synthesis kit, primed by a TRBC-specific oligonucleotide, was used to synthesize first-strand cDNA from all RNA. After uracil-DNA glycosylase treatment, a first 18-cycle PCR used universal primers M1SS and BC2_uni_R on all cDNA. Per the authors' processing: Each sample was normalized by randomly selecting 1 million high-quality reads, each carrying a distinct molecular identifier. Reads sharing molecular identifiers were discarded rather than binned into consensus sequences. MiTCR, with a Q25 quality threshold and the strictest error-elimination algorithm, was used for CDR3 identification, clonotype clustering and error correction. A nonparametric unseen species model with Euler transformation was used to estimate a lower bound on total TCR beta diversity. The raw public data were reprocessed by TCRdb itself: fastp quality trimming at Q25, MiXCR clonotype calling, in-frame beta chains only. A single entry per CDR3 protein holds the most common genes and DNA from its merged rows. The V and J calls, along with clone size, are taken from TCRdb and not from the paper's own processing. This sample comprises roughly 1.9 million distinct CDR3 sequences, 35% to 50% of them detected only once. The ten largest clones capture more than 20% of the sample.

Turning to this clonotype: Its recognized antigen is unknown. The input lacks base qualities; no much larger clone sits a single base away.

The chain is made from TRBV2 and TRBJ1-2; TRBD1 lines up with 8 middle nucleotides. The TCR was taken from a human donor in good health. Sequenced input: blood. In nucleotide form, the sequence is TGTGCCAGCTGGACAGGGCTAAACTATGGCTACACCTTC. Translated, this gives CASWTGLNYGYTF.